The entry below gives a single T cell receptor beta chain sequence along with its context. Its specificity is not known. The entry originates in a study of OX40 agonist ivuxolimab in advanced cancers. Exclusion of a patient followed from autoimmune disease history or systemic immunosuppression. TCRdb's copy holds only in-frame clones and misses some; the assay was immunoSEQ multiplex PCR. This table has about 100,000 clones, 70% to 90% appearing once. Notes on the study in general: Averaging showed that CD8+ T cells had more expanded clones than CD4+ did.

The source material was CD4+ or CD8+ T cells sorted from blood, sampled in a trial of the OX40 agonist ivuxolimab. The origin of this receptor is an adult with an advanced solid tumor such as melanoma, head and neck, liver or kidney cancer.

CDR3 protein: CASRRDRGSGSNQPQHF. CDR3 in DNA: TGTGCCAGCAGAAGGGACAGGGGATCAGGGAGCAATCAGCCCCAGCATTTT. The chain links TRBV28 to TRBJ1-5, with TRBD1 matching over 10 bases. In germline, CDR1 is MDHEN, CDR2 SYDVKM. V gave up 6 bases and J gave up 1 base; unmatched junction bases: 9. The CDR3 sequence is 17 residues long.